The 9 T cell receptor beta chains given below trace back to one sample, sequenced in a study of T cell responses to AZD1222 COVID-19 vaccine (dated by TCRdb to the early 2020s). The protocol used for the library was the immunoSEQ multiplex PCR assay. The clones in this table, taken by TCRdb from immuneACCESS, are in-frame only. Not every clone is retained; where verified, under half of the shortfall comes from an unresolved V gene, and the cause of the rest is unknown. This sample lists about 130,000 clones; roughly 93% were detected once. The ten largest clones represent 0.9% to 1.2% of the sample. The label giving this sample's time point can be read as: about 28 days (+/-7) after the second vaccine dose. This specimen consisted of peripheral blood, obtained 28 days after the second AZD1222 dose. Receptors were obtained from an adult who received the AZD1222 COVID-19 vaccine.

The chain carries TRBV5-1 and TRBJ1-2, with 10 bases fitting TRBD1. The V and J ends lost 3 bases and 4 bases, in that order; junction bases with no gene match: 6. The CDR3 covers 15 residues. The germline gives CDR1 SGHRS, CDR2 YFSETQ. For the CDR3, the DNA is TGCGCCAGCAGCTCCTGGGACAGGGGAGGCTATGGCTACACCTTC. Its protein is CASSSWDRGGYGYTF.

The rearrangement joins TRBV5-6 to TRBJ2-5; maybe TRBD1 (5 bases). The CDR3 sequence is 14 residues long. The germline V gene encodes CDR1 SGHDT and CDR2 YYEEEE. V dropped 0 bases and J dropped 10 bases, with 16 bases sitting between them. CDR3 sequence: CASSLGQIREGQYF. The DNA for the CDR3 is TGTGCCAGCAGCTTGGGACAGATAAGAGAAGGCCAGTACTTC.

V gene TRBV5-1 combines with J gene TRBJ2-1; 14 bases map to TRBD2. This CDR3 comprises 14 residues. V dropped 4 bases and J dropped 9; count of bases not matched to a gene: 3. Germline loops: CDR1 SGHRS, CDR2 YFSETQ. In DNA form, the CDR3 reads TGCGCCAGCAGCCCGGGACTAGCGGGAGTTGAGCAGTTCTTC. The encoded protein is CASSPGLAGVEQFF.

V is TRBV6-5 and J is TRBJ1-1; unclear D gene. The CDR3 contains 12 residues. The germline gives CDR1 MNHEY, CDR2 SVGAGI. V lost 6 bases and J 0 bases, leaving 5 bases between the germline ends. As DNA, the CDR3 is TGTGCCAGCAGACGACTGAACACTGAAGCTTTCTTT. The encoded protein is CASRRLNTEAFF.

The chain uses TRBV6-2 or TRBV6-3 and TRBJ1-5; D is ambiguous. The CDR3 has 17 amino acids. CDR1 and CDR2 from the germline V gene are MNHEY and SVGEGT. V lost 2 bases and J lost 0, with 14 bases in between. CDR3 amino acids: CASSYMSGRGSNQPQHF. CDR3 nucleotide sequence: TGTGCCAGCAGTTACATGTCGGGGAGAGGTAGCAATCAGCCCCAGCATTTT.

The chain links TRBV28 to TRBJ2-5; the match to TRBD1 covers 9 bases. Germline assignment: CDR1 MDHEN and CDR2 SYDVKM. The V gene end was trimmed by 4 bases and the J gene end by 3 bases; junction bases not matched to a gene: 6. The CDR3 contains 15 residues. The CDR3 region has the DNA TGTGCCAGCAGTTCGGACAGGGGCTGGGAAGAGACCCAGTACTTC. It encodes CASSSDRGWEETQYF.

V and J are TRBV18 and TRBJ1-2; D is possibly TRBD1 (5 bases). V was shortened by 2 bases and J by 6 bases, with 19 bases between the two germline ends. CDR3 length: 16 amino acids. Germline V gene lookup returns CDR1 KGHSH and CDR2 LQKENI. CDR3 amino acids: CASSPVRSGAGDGYTF. The CDR3 DNA sequence: TGTGCCAGCTCACCAGTGCGATCTGGGGCAGGCGATGGCTACACCTTC.

The chain carries TRBV27 and TRBJ2-6; D is undetermined. The V gene lost 5 bases and the J gene lost 0 bases, with 11 bases spanning the gap. The CDR3 is made up of 16 amino acids. Germline lookup yields CDR1 MNHEY and CDR2 SMNVEV (reference sequence). CDR3 DNA sequence: TGTGCCAGCAGTCCCCGACTCCTCTCTGGGGCCAACGTCCTGACTTTC. Translating gives CASSPRLLSGANVLTF. Full variable domain (outside the CDR3, taken from reference TRBV27 and TRBJ2-6): EAQVTQNPRYLITVTGKKLTVTCSQNMNHEYMSWYRQDPGLGLRQIYYSMNVEVTDKGDVPEGYKVSRKEKRNFPLILESPSPNQTSLYFCASSPRLLSGANVLTFGAGSRLTVL.

The rearrangement joins TRBV30 to TRBJ1-1, with TRBD1 as a possible D gene (5 bases). The V gene's germline CDR1 is GTSNPN and CDR2 SVGIG (reference sequence). CDR3 length equals 13 residues. The V end lost 4 bases, the J end lost 2 bases, and 11 bases lay between the germline ends. Here the CDR3 reads CAWTRQPNTEAFF. The CDR3 DNA reads as TGTGCCTGGACTCGACAGCCTAACACTGAAGCTTTCTTT.